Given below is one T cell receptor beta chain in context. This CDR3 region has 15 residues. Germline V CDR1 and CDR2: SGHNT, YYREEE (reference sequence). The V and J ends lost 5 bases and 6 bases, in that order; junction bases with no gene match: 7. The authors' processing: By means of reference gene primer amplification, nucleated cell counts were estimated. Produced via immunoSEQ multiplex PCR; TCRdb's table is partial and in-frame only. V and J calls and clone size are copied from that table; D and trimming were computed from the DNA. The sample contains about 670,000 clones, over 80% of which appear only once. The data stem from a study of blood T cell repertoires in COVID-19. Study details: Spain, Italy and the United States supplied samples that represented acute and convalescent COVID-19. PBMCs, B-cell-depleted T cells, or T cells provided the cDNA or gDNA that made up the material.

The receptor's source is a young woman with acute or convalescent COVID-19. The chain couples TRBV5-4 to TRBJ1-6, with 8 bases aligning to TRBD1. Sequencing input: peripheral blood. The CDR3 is CASSPTGEGNSPLHF. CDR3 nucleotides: TGTGCCAGCAGTCCGACAGGGGAAGGTAATTCACCCCTCCACTTT.